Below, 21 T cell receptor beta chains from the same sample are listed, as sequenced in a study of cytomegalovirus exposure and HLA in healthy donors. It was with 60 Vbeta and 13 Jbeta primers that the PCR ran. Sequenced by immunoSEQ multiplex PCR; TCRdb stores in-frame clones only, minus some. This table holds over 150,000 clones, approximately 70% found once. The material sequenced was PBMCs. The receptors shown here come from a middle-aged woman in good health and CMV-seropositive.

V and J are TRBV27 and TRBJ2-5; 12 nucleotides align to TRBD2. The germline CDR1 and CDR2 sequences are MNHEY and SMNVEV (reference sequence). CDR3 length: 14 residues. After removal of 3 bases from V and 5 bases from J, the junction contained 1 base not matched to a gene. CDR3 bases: TGTGCCAGCAGTTTCGGGACTAGCGGGGAGACCCAGTACTTC. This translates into CASSFGTSGETQYF.

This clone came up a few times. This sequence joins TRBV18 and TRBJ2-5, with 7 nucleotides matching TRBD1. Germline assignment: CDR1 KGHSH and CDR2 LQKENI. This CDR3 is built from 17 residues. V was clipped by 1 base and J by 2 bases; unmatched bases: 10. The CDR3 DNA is TGTGCCAGCTCACCACGCAGGGGGATCGACCAACAAGAGACCCAGTACTTC. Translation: CASSPRRGIDQQETQYF.

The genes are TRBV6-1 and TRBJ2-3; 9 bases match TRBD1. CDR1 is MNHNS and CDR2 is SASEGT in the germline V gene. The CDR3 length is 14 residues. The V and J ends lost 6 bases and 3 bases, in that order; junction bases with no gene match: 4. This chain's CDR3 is CASSPDRGTDTQYF. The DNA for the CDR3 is TGTGCCAGCAGCCCCGACAGGGGGACAGATACGCAGTATTTT.

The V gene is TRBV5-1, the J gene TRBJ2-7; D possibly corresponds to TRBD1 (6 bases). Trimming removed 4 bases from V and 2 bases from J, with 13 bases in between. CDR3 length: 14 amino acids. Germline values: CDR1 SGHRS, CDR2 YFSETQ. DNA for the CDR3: TGCGCCAGCAGCCCCGCAGGGGACCCCTACGAGCAGTACTTC. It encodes CASSPAGDPYEQYF. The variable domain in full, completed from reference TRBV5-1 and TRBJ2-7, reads KAGVTQTPRYLIKTRGQQVTLSCSPISGHRSVSWYQQTPGQGLQFLFEYFSETQRNKGNFPGRFSGRQFSNSRSEMNVSTLELGDSALYLCASSPAGDPYEQYFGPGTRLTVT.

The CDR3 DNA is TGTGCCAGCAGCGTAGATGTCTCCTCTGGAAACACCATATATTTT. Protein: CASSVDVSSGNTIYF. The V and J genes are TRBV9 and TRBJ1-3; D is unresolved. The CDR3 loop spans 15 amino acids. Trimming shortened V by 0 bases and J by 0 bases, and 7 bases separated the two germline ends. Germline V CDR1 and CDR2: SGDLS, YYNGEE.

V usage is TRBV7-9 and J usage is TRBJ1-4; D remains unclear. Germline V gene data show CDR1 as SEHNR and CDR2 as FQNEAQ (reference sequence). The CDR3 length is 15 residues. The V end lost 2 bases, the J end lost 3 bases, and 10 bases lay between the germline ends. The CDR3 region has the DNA TGTGCCAGCAGCTTAATTAGTCCTTCTAATGAAAAACTGTTTTTT. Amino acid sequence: CASSLISPSNEKLFF.

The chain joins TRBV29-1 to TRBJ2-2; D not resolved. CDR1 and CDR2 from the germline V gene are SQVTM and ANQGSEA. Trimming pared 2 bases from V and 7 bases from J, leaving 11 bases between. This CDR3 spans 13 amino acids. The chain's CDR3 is CSVEQQVDGELFF. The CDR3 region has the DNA TGCAGCGTTGAACAGCAGGTAGACGGGGAGCTGTTTTTT.

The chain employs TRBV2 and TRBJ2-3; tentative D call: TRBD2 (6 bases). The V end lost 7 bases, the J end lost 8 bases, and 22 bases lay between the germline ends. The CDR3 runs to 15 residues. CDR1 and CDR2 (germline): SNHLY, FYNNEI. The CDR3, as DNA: TGTGCCAGCAACCGGGACTTAGATGTAGGAGGTACGCAGTATTTT. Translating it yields CASNRDLDVGGTQYF.

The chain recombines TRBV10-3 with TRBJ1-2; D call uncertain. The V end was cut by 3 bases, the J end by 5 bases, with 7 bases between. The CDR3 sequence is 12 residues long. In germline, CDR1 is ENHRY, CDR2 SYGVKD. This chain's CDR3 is CAISDSLYGYTF. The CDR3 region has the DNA TGTGCCATCAGTGACAGTCTGTATGGCTACACCTTC.

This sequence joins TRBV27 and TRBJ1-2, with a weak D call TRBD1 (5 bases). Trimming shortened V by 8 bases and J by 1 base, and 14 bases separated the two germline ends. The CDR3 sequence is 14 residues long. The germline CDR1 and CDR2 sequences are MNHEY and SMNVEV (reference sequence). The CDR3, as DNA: TGTGCCAGCGGCTCAAAAGGGGTTAACTATGGCTACACCTTC. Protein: CASGSKGVNYGYTF.

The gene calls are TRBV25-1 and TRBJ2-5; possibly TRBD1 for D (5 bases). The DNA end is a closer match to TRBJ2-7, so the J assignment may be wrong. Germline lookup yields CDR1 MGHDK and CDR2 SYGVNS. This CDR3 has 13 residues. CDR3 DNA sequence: TGTGCCAGCAGTGATGACAGAACCTACGAGCAGTACTTC. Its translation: CASSDDRTYEQYF.

The CDR3 nucleotides read TGTGCCAGTAGTCCTAGCACAGATACGCAGTATTTT. Residues: CASSPSTDTQYF. The rearrangement links TRBV19 to TRBJ2-3; the D is unclear. V was cut by 5 bases and J by 0 bases, with 3 bases left in between. Germline lookup yields CDR1 LNHDA and CDR2 SQIVND (reference sequence). CDR3 length: 12 residues.

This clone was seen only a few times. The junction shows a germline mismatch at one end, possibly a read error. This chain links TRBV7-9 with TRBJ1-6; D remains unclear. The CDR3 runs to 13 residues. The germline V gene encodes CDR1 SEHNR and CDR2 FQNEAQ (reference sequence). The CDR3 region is CASSLGSDSPLNF. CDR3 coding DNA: TGTGCCAGCAGCTTAGGGAGTGACTCACCCCTCAACTTT.

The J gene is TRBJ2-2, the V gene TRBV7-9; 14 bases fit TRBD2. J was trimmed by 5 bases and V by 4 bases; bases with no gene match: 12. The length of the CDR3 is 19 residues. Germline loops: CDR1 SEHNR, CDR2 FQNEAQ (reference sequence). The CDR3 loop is CASSSQRLAGGTITGELFF. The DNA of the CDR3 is TGTGCCAGCAGCTCCCAGCGACTAGCGGGGGGGACAATAACCGGGGAGCTGTTTTTT. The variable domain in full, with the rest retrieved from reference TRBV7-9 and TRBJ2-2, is DTGVSQNPRHKITKRGQNVTFRCDPISEHNRLYWYRQTLGQGPEFLTYFQNEAQLEKSRLLSDRFSAERPKGSFSTLEIQRTEQGDSAMYLCASSSQRLAGGTITGELFFGEGSRLTVL.

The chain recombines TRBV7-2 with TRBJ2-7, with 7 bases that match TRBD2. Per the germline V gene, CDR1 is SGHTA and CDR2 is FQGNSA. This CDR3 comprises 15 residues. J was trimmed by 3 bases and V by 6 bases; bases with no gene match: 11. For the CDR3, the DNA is TGTGCCAGCAGTCCGTCCAGCGGGAACATCTACGAGCAGTACTTC. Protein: CASSPSSGNIYEQYF.

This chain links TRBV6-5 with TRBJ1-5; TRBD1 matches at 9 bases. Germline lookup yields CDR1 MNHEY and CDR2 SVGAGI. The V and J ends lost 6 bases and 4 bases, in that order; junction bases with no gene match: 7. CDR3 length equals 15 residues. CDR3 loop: CASSPDRGTNQPQHF. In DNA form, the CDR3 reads TGTGCCAGCAGCCCCGACAGGGGGACGAATCAGCCCCAGCATTTT.

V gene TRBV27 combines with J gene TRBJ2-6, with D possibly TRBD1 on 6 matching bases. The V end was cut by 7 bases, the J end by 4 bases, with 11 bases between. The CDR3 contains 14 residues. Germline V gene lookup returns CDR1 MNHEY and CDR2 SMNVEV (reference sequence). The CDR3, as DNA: TGTGCCAGCAACGCGCAGGGGGGGGCCAACGTCCTGACTTTC. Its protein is CASNAQGGANVLTF.

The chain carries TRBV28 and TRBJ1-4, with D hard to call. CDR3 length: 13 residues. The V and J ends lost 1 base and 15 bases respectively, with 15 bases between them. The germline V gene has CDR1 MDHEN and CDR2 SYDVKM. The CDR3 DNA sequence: TGTGCCAGCAGTTTATTAGGCAAGGGAGTAGTGTTTTTT. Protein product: CASSLLGKGVVFF.

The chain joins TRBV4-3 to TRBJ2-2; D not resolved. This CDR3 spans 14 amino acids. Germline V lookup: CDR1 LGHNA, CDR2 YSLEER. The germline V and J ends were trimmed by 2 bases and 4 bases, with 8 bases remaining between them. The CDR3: CASSQMPSTGELFF. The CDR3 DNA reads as TGCGCCAGCAGCCAAATGCCTAGCACCGGGGAGCTGTTTTTT.

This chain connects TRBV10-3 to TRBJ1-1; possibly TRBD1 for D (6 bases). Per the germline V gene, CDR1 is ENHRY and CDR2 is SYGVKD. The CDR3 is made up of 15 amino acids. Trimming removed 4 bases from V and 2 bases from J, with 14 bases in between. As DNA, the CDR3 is TGTGCCATCAGTGGAGGGGGAACGGGAAACACTGAAGCTTTCTTT. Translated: CAISGGGTGNTEAFF.

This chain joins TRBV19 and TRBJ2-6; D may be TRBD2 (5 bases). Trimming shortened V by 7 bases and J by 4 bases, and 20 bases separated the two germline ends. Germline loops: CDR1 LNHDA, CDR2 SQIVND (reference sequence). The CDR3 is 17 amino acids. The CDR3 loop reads CASNLGMVRSGANVLTF. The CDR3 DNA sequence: TGTGCCAGTAACCTCGGGATGGTACGGTCCGGGGCCAACGTCCTGACTTTC.